These 7 T cell receptor beta chains were all obtained from the same sample, sequenced in a study of somatic mutations in cytotoxic T cells in rheumatoid arthritis. Clones were read by immunoSEQ multiplex PCR, and TCRdb kept only the in-frame ones, dropping some. The profile shows about 3,400 clones, approximately 83% of them singletons. Sequences were obtained from CD8+ T cells sorted from blood. These receptors were obtained from a man aged 45 to 65 with rheumatoid arthritis.

This clone was seen more than once but under ten times. The chain joins TRBV27 to TRBJ1-2; 10 bases agree with TRBD1. Trimming took 6 bases from V and 6 from J; bases not matched to a gene: 1. Germline V gene data show CDR1 as MNHEY and CDR2 as SMNVEV (reference sequence). CDR3 size: 12 residues. CDR3 amino acids: CASRTGGNGYTF. The CDR3 DNA follows: TGTGCCAGCAGGACAGGGGGCAATGGCTACACCTTC.

The rearrangement links TRBV28 to TRBJ2-7; 11 positions agree with TRBD2. Germline CDR1 and CDR2: MDHEN and SYDVKM. The CDR3 runs to 16 residues. The V gene end was trimmed by 3 bases and the J gene end by 2 bases; junction bases not matched to a gene: 6. CDR3 coding DNA: TGTGCCAGCAGTTTGGCCGGGACTAGCGGCCCCTACGAGCAGTACTTC. Amino acid sequence: CASSLAGTSGPYEQYF. Variable domain in full (rest from reference TRBV28 and TRBJ2-7): DVKVTQSSRYLVKRTGEKVFLECVQDMDHENMFWYRQDPGLGLRLIYFSYDVKMKEKGDIPEGYSVSREKKERFSLILESASTNQTSMYLCASSLAGTSGPYEQYFGPGTRLTVT.

The chain employs TRBV7-8 and TRBJ2-7, with 7 bases that match TRBD2. V dropped 4 bases and J dropped 2; count of bases not matched to a gene: 14. CDR3 size: 17 residues. Germline loops: CDR1 SGHVS, CDR2 FQNEAQ. In DNA, the CDR3 is TGTGCCAGCAGCTCCCCCGCTAGGGAGGGCAGCGCCTACGAGCAGTACTTC. Its protein product is CASSSPAREGSAYEQYF.

The chain is built from TRBV13 and TRBJ2-1, with TRBD1 matching over 9 bases. Germline CDR1 PRHDT, CDR2 FYEKMQ (reference sequence). The CDR3 runs to 16 residues. V lost 5 bases and J lost 3; bases outside the gene matches: 8. The DNA of the CDR3 is TGTGCCAGCAGCCCCGGGGGACAGGGCGACTACAATGAGCAGTTCTTC. Protein sequence: CASSPGGQGDYNEQFF.

The rearrangement links TRBV28 to TRBJ2-6, with D possibly matching TRBD2 (7 bases). This CDR3 region has 19 residues. Germline V gene sequence: CDR1 MDHEN, CDR2 SYDVKM. V was trimmed by 7 bases and J by 4 bases, leaving 26 bases between them. Here the CDR3 reads CASTTFRGGERLGANVLTF. DNA of the CDR3: TGTGCCAGCACCACTTTTCGAGGGGGGGAGAGGTTGGGGGCCAACGTCCTGACTTTC.

This clone came up once. The J gene is TRBJ2-1, the V gene TRBV6-1, with a possible D match to TRBD1 (5 bases). The germline V gene has CDR1 MNHNS and CDR2 SASEGT. The V and J ends lost 1 base and 0 bases respectively, with 7 bases between them. The CDR3 runs to 15 residues. CDR3 protein: CASSEGGPSYNEQFF. The DNA for the CDR3 is TGTGCCAGCAGTGAAGGGGGCCCCTCCTACAATGAGCAGTTCTTC.

The rearrangement links TRBV28 to TRBJ2-1; tentatively, D is TRBD2 (6 bases). Germline V gene data show CDR1 as MDHEN and CDR2 as SYDVKM. CDR3 size: 15 residues. Trimming took off 2 bases at V and 6 bases at J, with 14 bases between the two ends. CDR3 DNA sequence: TGTGCCAGCAGTTTAAACGGGAGCCCGCCCAATGAGCAGTTCTTC. Translated, it gives CASSLNGSPPNEQFF.